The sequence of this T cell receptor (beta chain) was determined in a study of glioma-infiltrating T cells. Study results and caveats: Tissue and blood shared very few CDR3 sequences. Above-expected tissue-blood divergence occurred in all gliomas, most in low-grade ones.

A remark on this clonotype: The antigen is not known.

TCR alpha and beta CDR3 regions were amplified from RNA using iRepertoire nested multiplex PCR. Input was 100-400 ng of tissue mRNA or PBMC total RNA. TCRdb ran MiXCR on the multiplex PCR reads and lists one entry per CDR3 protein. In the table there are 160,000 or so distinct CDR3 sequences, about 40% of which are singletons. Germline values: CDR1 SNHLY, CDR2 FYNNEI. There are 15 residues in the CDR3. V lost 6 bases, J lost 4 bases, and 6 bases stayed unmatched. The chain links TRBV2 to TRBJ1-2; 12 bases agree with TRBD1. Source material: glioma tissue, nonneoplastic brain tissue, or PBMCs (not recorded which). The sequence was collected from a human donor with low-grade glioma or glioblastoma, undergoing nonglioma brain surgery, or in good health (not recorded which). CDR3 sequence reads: CASSAGGQGAYGYTF. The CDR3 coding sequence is TGTGCCAGCAGCGCCGGGGGACAGGGGGCCTATGGCTACACCTTC.